This is a list of T cell receptor beta chains from one sample in a study of T-cell reconstitution after alpha-beta-depleted transplantation in children. In TCRdb, the PCR reads were re-called with MiXCR into one record per CDR3 protein. Here the sample spans some 440,000 distinct CDR3 sequences, around 16% being singletons. The source material was PBMCs, mostly from graft donor cells, sampled 360 days after TCRalphabeta/CD19-depleted stem cell transplant. Receptors originate from a boy less than two years old who had a stem cell transplant for Wiskott-Aldrich syndrome, so the T cells may come from the graft donor. CDR3s include the opening cysteine and the closing phenylalanine or tryptophan. The D gene is left open where the match is weak. Rows may omit the clone size; those that give it use once, few, many or a size class.

CDR3aa: CASSYEGAGSYNSPLHF; CDR3nt: TGTGCCAGCAGTTACGAAGGGGCGGGATCCTATAATTCACCCCTCCACTTT; v_gene: TRBV6-5; d_gene: NA; abundance: few; j_gene: TRBJ1-6
CDR3aa: CASSFLAGRLGEQFF; CDR3nt: TGTGCCAGCAGTTTTCTAGCCGGGAGATTGGGTGAGCAGTTCTTC; v_gene: TRBV12-3/TRBV12-4; d_gene: NA; abundance: NA; j_gene: TRBJ2-1
CDR3aa: CASRVLEVTGELFF; CDR3nt: TGTGCCAGCAGGGTTTTAGAGGTTACCGGGGAGCTGTTTTTT; v_gene: TRBV12-3/TRBV12-4; d_gene: NA; abundance: NA; j_gene: TRBJ2-2
CDR3aa: CASSLTRDREETQYF; CDR3nt: TGTGCCAGCAGTTTAACGAGGGACAGGGAAGAGACCCAGTACTTC; v_gene: TRBV12-3/TRBV12-4; d_gene: TRBD1; abundance: few; j_gene: TRBJ2-5
CDR3aa: CASSKYRGNPYEQYF; CDR3nt: TGTGCCAGCAGCAAATACAGGGGAAACCCCTACGAGCAGTACTTC; v_gene: TRBV7-9; d_gene: TRBD1; abundance: NA; j_gene: TRBJ2-7
CDR3aa: CASSGLGPYEQYF; CDR3nt: TGCGCCAGTTCGGGACTAGGGCCCTACGAGCAGTACTTC; v_gene: TRBV5-1; d_gene: TRBD2; abundance: many; j_gene: TRBJ2-7
CDR3aa: CASLLALNEQFF; CDR3nt: TGTGCCAGTTTACTAGCTCTGAATGAGCAGTTCTTC; v_gene: TRBV12-3/TRBV12-4; d_gene: NA; abundance: NA; j_gene: TRBJ2-1
CDR3aa: CASSFGGFSYEQYF; CDR3nt: TGTGCCAGCAGTTTCGGGGGGTTCTCCTACGAGCAGTACTTC; v_gene: TRBV12-3/TRBV12-4; d_gene: TRBD2; abundance: many; j_gene: TRBJ2-7
CDR3aa: CASSLSGGARELFF; CDR3nt: TGTGCCAGCAGTCTTAGCGGGGGGGCCCGGGAGCTGTTTTTT; v_gene: TRBV5-5; d_gene: TRBD2; abundance: NA; j_gene: TRBJ2-2
CDR3aa: CASSEEGGPTYEQYF; CDR3nt: TGTGCCAGCAGTGAGGAGGGGGGGCCCACCTACGAGCAGTACTTC; v_gene: TRBV2; d_gene: NA; abundance: NA; j_gene: TRBJ2-7
CDR3aa: CASSPGLALDTQYF; CDR3nt: TGTGCCAGCAGCCCGGGACTAGCGTTAGATACGCAGTATTTT; v_gene: TRBV7-9; d_gene: TRBD2; abundance: NA; j_gene: TRBJ2-3
CDR3aa: CASSLSIRLERQYF; CDR3nt: TGCGCCAGCAGCTTGTCGATCCGTCTCGAAAGGCAGTACTTC; v_gene: TRBV5-1; d_gene: NA; abundance: few; j_gene: TRBJ2-7
CDR3aa: CASSLESGENIQYF; CDR3nt: TGCGCCAGCAGCTTGGAGAGCGGGGAGAACATTCAGTACTTC; v_gene: TRBV5-1; d_gene: TRBD2; abundance: few; j_gene: TRBJ2-4
CDR3aa: CASSQVLGPETQYF; CDR3nt: TGTGCCAGCAGCCAAGTTCTAGGGCCAGAGACCCAGTACTTC; v_gene: TRBV4-2; d_gene: NA; abundance: few; j_gene: TRBJ2-5
CDR3aa: CASSEISGGSRVNEQFF; CDR3nt: TGTGCCAGCAGTGAAATTAGCGGGGGTTCCAGGGTGAATGAGCAGTTCTTC; v_gene: TRBV28; d_gene: TRBD2; abundance: NA; j_gene: TRBJ2-1